The 21 T cell receptor beta chains reported below all come from one sample, sequenced in a study of cytomegalovirus exposure and HLA in healthy donors listed by TCRdb under 2017. Libraries were constructed by the immunoSEQ multiplex PCR assay. For the multiplex PCR, a mixture combining 60 forward primers for TCR Vbeta segments and 13 reverse primers for TCR Jbeta segments was used. The table was pulled from immuneACCESS by TCRdb, which kept in-frame rearrangements only. Such tables lose some clones; where checked, under half of the loss comes from unresolved V genes, and the rest has no known cause. The sample table lists roughly 150,000 clones, roughly 77% of them with a count of one. The ten top clones hold roughly 12% of the sample. The specimen sequenced was PBMCs. The source of these receptors is a young man in good health and CMV-seropositive.

The V gene is TRBV21-1, the J gene TRBJ2-7; the DNA was not compared with TRBD2, the D call given in the table. TRBV21-1 is recorded as a pseudogene. The CDR3 loop spans 17 amino acids. The CDR3 protein is CASSAKERDLTPSEQYF. In DNA, the CDR3 is TGTGCCAGCAGCGCTAAAGAGCGGGACCTAACGCCCAGCGAGCAGTACTTC.

Concerning this clone: A read error may produce the germline difference seen at one junction end. This rearrangement joins TRBV6-1 to TRBJ2-1, with TRBD2 matching 14 bases. The CDR3 has 17 residues. Germline V gives CDR1 MNHNS, CDR2 SASEGT. The CDR3 protein is CASSGTSGRNSYNERFF. In DNA, the CDR3 is TGTGCCAGCAGTGGGACTAGCGGGAGGAACTCCTACAATGAGCGGTTCTTC.

The chain uses TRBV6-5 and TRBJ1-1; 9 bases are a match to TRBD1. Germline V gene sequence: CDR1 MNHEY, CDR2 SVGAGI. J lost 11 bases, V lost 5 bases, and 9 bases had no gene match. This CDR3 region has 13 residues. The CDR3 region is CASSTNTGGNAFF. CDR3 nucleotides: TGTGCCAGCAGTACCAACACAGGGGGCAATGCTTTCTTT.

The CDR3 spells CASSPGQVYNEQFF. The CDR3, as DNA: TGTGCCAGCTCACCGGGACAGGTCTACAATGAGCAGTTCTTC. The chain uses TRBV27 and TRBJ2-1, with TRBD1 matching over 8 bases. Looked up from germline, CDR1 is MNHEY and CDR2 is SMNVEV (reference sequence). The length of the CDR3 is 14 residues. With 8 bases clipped from V and 3 bases from J, the junction kept 6 bases outside the gene matches.

This clone was seen only a few times. The CDR3 bases are TGTGCCTTAACGGGGAGGCGTTTCAGGGTGACCCAGTACTTC. Translation: CALTGRRFRVTQYF. The V and J genes are TRBV4-2 and TRBJ2-5; D perhaps matches TRBD2 (6 bases). Trimming took off 11 bases at V and 7 bases at J, with 23 bases between the two ends. This CDR3 region has 14 residues. Per germline, CDR1 LGHNA and CDR2 YNFKEQ.

The V call is TRBV9, the J call TRBJ1-1; D is unresolved. The CDR3 runs 14 residues. V lost 3 bases to trimming and J lost 4 bases, with 13 bases between them. Germline values: CDR1 SGDLS, CDR2 YYNGEE. DNA for the CDR3: TGTGCCAGCAGCGCAAAACCCTCCGGCACTGAAGCTTTCTTT. Protein sequence: CASSAKPSGTEAFF. The variable domain in full, with the rest retrieved from reference TRBV9 and TRBJ1-1, is DSGVTQTPKHLITATGQRVTLRCSPRSGDLSVYWYQQSLDQGLQFLIQYYNGEERAKGNILERFSAQQFPDLHSELNLSSLELGDSALYFCASSAKPSGTEAFFGQGTRLTVV.

Comments on this clone: Sequence at one end of the junction differs from germline and may be a read error. The chain joins TRBV19 to TRBJ1-1; TRBD1 matches at 10 bases. The CDR3 is 15 residues long. Per germline, CDR1 LNHDA and CDR2 SQIVND (reference sequence). CDR3 coding DNA: TGTTCCAGTAGTTCGCGACAGGGGGCTTGGACTGAAGCTTTCTTT. The encoded protein is CSSSSRQGAWTEAFF.

This chain uses TRBV30 with TRBJ2-1; 11 bases are a match to TRBD2. Germline lookup yields CDR1 GTSNPN and CDR2 SVGIG (reference sequence). J lost 12 bases, V lost 0 bases, and 10 bases had no gene match. This CDR3 is built from 15 residues. The CDR3 spells CAWSVGLAGGAGQFF. The CDR3 bases are TGTGCCTGGAGTGTAGGACTAGCGGGTGGAGCGGGGCAGTTCTTC.

The chain is built from TRBV29-1 and TRBJ1-2; the D is unclear. V gave up 6 bases and J gave up 8 bases, with 16 bases separating them. Germline values: CDR1 SQVTM, CDR2 ANQGSEA. The CDR3 spans 12 residues. CDR3 coding DNA: TGCAGCGTACTCGGGTTTTTCGTGGGCTACACCTTC. Translation: CSVLGFFVGYTF.

The chain combines TRBV29-1 with TRBJ1-5; D ambiguous. Germline CDR1 and CDR2: SQVTM and ANQGSEA. V lost 6 bases to trimming and J lost 7 bases, with 13 bases between them. The CDR3 is made up of 12 amino acids. The CDR3 protein is CSVGADGQPQHF. In nucleotides, the CDR3 is TGCAGCGTAGGAGCGGATGGACAGCCCCAGCATTTT.

The V call is TRBV6-1, the J call TRBJ2-1; weak D call: TRBD1 (6 bases). Germline V CDR1 and CDR2: MNHNS, SASEGT. Trimming removed 8 bases at V and 1 base at J, with 9 bases between. The CDR3 is made up of 13 amino acids. The CDR3 protein is CASRTESYNEQFF. The CDR3 nucleotides are TGTGCCAGCCGGACAGAGTCCTACAATGAGCAGTTCTTC.

This chain connects TRBV14 to TRBJ1-1, with unresolved D. The germline gives CDR1 SGHDN, CDR2 FVKESK. The CDR3 loop spans 13 amino acids. V lost 6 bases and J 1 base, leaving 9 bases between the germline ends. CDR3 in DNA: TGTGCCAGCAGTCGTCTCAGGAACACTGAAGCTTTCTTT. Protein sequence: CASSRLRNTEAFF.

This clone was seen a few times. This rearrangement joins TRBV9 to TRBJ2-5; TRBD2 aligns across 13 bases. Trimming at V came to 4 bases and at J to 2 bases, leaving 11 bases not matched to a gene. Germline CDR1 is SGDLS and CDR2 is YYNGEE. This CDR3 has 18 residues. The CDR3 region is CASSPNRGLAGPQETQYF. In nucleotides, the CDR3 is TGTGCCAGCAGCCCCAACCGGGGACTAGCGGGACCACAAGAGACCCAGTACTTC.

The CDR3: CASSLTQVNTEAFF. The DNA for the CDR3 is TGTGCCAGCAGCTTAACGCAGGTTAACACTGAAGCTTTCTTT. The gene calls are TRBV7-3 and TRBJ1-1; D gene uncertain. The CDR3 is made up of 14 amino acids. Germline V lookup: CDR1 SGHTA, CDR2 FQGTGA. V shed 0 bases and J shed 2 bases, with 7 bases lying between them.

This chain links TRBV28 with TRBJ2-5; TRBD1 aligns across 7 bases. The germline CDR1 and CDR2 sequences are MDHEN and SYDVKM. The CDR3 covers 17 residues. J lost 2 bases, V lost 4 bases, and 13 bases had no gene match. CDR3 sequence: CASSSILRRQGQETQYF. CDR3 DNA: TGTGCCAGCAGTTCTATACTCCGACGACAGGGACAAGAGACCCAGTACTTC.

This chain links TRBV19 with TRBJ1-2; 7 bases align to TRBD1. The germline V gene has CDR1 LNHDA and CDR2 SQIVND (reference sequence). CDR3 length equals 15 residues. The junction had 7 bases not matched to a gene; V was cut back by 4 bases and J by 2 bases. In nucleotides, the CDR3 is TGTGCCAGTAGTACGTCGAAGGGGGCCAACTATGGCTACACCTTC. Translating it yields CASSTSKGANYGYTF.

The chain joins TRBV7-9 to TRBJ2-3; the D is unclear. V was trimmed by 7 bases and J by 0 bases, leaving 8 bases between them. CDR1 is SEHNR and CDR2 is FQNEAQ in the germline V gene (reference sequence). The CDR3 sequence is 13 residues long. The CDR3 spells CASTPRSTDTQYF. The CDR3 coding sequence is TGTGCCAGCACCCCTCGGAGCACAGATACGCAGTATTTT.

This clone was seen a few times. This rearrangement joins TRBV30 to TRBJ2-1, with D unclear. CDR1 is GTSNPN and CDR2 is SVGIG in the germline V gene (reference sequence). This CDR3 is 11 amino acids long. Trimming took 3 bases from V and 4 from J, leaving 4 bases between them. CDR3 nucleotide sequence: TGTGCCTGGAGCAGGTACAATGAGCAGTTCTTC. Its protein is CAWSRYNEQFF.

About this clone: The sample contains more than one DNA sequence encoding this CDR3. The genes are TRBV7-2 and TRBJ2-2, with D possibly TRBD2 on 6 matching bases. Trimming stripped 5 bases from V and 4 bases from J, with 14 bases between. The CDR3 has 15 amino acids. CDR1 and CDR2 (germline): SGHTA, FQGNSA. The DNA for the CDR3 is TGTGCCAGCAGCCTGAGCGGGCAGTCCACCGGGGAGCTGTTTTTT. Its translation is CASSLSGQSTGELFF.

J is TRBJ2-7 and V is TRBV30; 7 nucleotides line up with TRBD2. Per the germline V gene, CDR1 is GTSNPN and CDR2 is SVGIG (reference sequence). The V gene end was trimmed by 0 bases and the J gene end by 0 bases; junction bases not matched to a gene: 14. The CDR3 loop spans 18 amino acids. The CDR3 protein is CAWSVCAGVSPGSYEQYF. Written as DNA, the CDR3 is TGTGCCTGGAGTGTATGTGCGGGAGTAAGTCCTGGCTCCTACGAGCAGTACTTC.

This chain uses TRBV11-2 with TRBJ1-2; D is unclear. This CDR3 contains 13 residues. Germline assignment: CDR1 SGHAT and CDR2 FQNNGV. Between the trimmed V and J ends, which lost 5 bases and 8 bases, there was a span of 15 bases. CDR3 in amino acids: CASSPRTDLGYTF. The DNA for the CDR3 is TGTGCCAGCAGCCCCCGGACTGACCTAGGCTACACCTTC.